This paragraph covers one TCR beta chain sequence. Its binding antigen is unknown. No base quality values were provided; no much bigger clone lies one nucleotide off. The sample belongs to a study of cytomegalovirus exposure and HLA in healthy donors (dated by TCRdb to about 2017). At the level of the whole study: A later analysis indicated that the 90 to 150 validation repertoires were generated on the platform also employed for the approximately 700 repertoires of the first cohort. The study was designed to test whether signatures of past pathogen exposure could be identified by cataloging public T cell receptors. A separate validation cohort of roughly 130 different subjects was used in addition to the approximately 700-subject first cohort. High-throughput TCR immunosequencing, statistical association of individual TCRs with disease status, and machine learning were combined to predict cytomegalovirus infection status.

Here is what the overall study found, with its caveats: A total of roughly 160 TCR beta chains were listed by the study as associated with cytomegalovirus. A later analysis lacked HLA typing for the validation cohort, so it scored co-occurrence in that cohort across all 110 or so repertoires. In vitro tests confirmed that three of the cytomegalovirus-associated TCR beta chains recognize cytomegalovirus antigens. Across donors, most TCR sequences were observed very rarely, whereas some public TCRs were present in many individuals. Cytomegalovirus status was reported to be diagnosed by the classifier with high specificity and sensitivity in both the original and validation cohorts. The authors suggested that the approach could potentially be generalized to other disease states and immunological phenotypes. Of the cluster scores, roughly 95% were above 0 in a later analysis, which found that TCRs clustered in the first cohort also tended to co-occur in the 120 validation repertoires.

Donors formed part of the validation cohort, which comprised 120 subjects and was distinct from the first cohort of 666 subjects. Its CDR3 holds 14 amino acids, cysteine through phenylalanine. The only DNA kept is the CDR3, 42 bases in frame from the first base. V is shortened by 1 base, J by 4 bases, and the region joining them spans 8 bases. Taken from the germline V gene, the CDR1 and CDR2 loops are SGHRS and YFSETQ. Library preparation employed the immunoSEQ multiplex PCR assay. On the authors' methods: A statistical classification framework was built for diagnosing cytomegalovirus status from the catalog of TCR beta chain sequences. TCRdb holds this immuneACCESS table with in-frame rearrangements only. Some clones are missing; in checked studies, unresolved V genes explain under half, and the rest has no known cause. D and trimming were read from the DNA, whereas the V and J calls and clone size are those reported in that table. Here the sample has around 180,000 clones; approximately 88% occur a single time. The ten most abundant clones make up approximately 7% of the sample.

This receptor was taken from a man aged 18-30 years in good health and CMV-seropositive. Specimen: PBMCs. The chain uses TRBV5-1 and TRBJ2-2; 5 matching bases give a weak D call of TRBD2. The CDR3 region: CASSLFGVTGELFF. The DNA sequence reads TGCGCCAGCAGCTTGTTCGGGGTCACCGGGGAGCTGTTTTTT.